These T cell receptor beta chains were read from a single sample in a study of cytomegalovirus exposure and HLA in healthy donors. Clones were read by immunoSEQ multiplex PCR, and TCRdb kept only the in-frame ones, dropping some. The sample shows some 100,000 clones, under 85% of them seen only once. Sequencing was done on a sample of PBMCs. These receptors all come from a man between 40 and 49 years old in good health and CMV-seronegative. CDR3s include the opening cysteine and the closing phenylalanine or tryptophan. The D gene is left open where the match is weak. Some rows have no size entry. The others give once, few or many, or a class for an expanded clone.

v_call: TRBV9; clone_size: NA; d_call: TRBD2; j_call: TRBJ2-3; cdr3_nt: TGTGCCAGCAGCGGTATGGGGGGGGGCACAGATACGCAGTATTTT; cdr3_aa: CASSGMGGGTDTQYF
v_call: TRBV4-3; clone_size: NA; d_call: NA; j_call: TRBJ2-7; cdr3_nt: TGCGCCAGCAGCCAAGCTAGTCAGGGCCCCTACGAGCAGTACTTC; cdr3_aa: CASSQASQGPYEQYF
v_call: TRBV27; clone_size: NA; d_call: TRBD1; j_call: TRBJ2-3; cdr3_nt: TGTGCCAGCAGTTTGGGACAGTACACAGATACGCAGTATTTT; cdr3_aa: CASSLGQYTDTQYF
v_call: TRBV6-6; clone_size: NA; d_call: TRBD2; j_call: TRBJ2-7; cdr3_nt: TGTGCCAGCAGGACTTTCCTAGCGGGGAGCTCCTACGAGCAGTACTTC; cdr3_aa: CASRTFLAGSSYEQYF
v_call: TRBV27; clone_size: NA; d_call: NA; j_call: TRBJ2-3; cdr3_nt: TGTGCCAGCAGTCCCGGACTAGTGCACTTGCTTAAGTTGGGGGCTACGCAGTATTTT; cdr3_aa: CASSPGLVHLLKLGATQYF
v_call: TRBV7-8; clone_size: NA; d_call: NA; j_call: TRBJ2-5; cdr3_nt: TGTGCCAGCAGCTTCCGGGGCGGGAAAGAGACCCAGTACTTC; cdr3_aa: CASSFRGGKETQYF
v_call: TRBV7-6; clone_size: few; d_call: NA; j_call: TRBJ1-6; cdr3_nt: TGTGCCAGCAGCTCCGGACGGACAAGGCCCCTCCACTTT; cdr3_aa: CASSSGRTRPLHF
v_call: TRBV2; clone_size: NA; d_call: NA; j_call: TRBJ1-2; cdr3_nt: TGTGCCAGCAGCGGCCCTCAACGTGGCGGGGGCTACACCTTC; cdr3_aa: CASSGPQRGGGYTF
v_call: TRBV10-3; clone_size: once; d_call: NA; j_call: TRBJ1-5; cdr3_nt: TGTGCCATCAGTGAGAACGTATTGGCTCAGCCCCAGCATTTT; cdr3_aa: CAISENVLAQPQHF
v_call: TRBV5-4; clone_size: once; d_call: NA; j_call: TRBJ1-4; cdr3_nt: TGTGCCAGCAGCCCAACTACAACTAATGAAAAACTGTTTTTT; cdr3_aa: CASSPTTTNEKLFF
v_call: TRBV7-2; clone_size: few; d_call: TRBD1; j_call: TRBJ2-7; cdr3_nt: TGTGCCAGCAGCTACAAAACAGGGGAGAGCGAGCAGTACTTC; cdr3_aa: CASSYKTGESEQYF
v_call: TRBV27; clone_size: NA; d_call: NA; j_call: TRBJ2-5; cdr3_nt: TGTGCCAGCAGTTTATCAAAAGATCGGGGAGAGACCCAGTACTTC; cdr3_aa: CASSLSKDRGETQYF
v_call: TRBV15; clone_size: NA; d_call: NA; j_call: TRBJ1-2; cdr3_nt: TGTGCCACCAGCAAAAGCCGGGACAACCCAACTGACTATGGCTACACCTTC; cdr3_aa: CATSKSRDNPTDYGYTF
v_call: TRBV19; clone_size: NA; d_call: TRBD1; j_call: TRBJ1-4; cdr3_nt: TGTGCCAGTAGTACAAGACAGGGGAATAATGAAAAACTGTTTTTT; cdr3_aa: CASSTRQGNNEKLFF
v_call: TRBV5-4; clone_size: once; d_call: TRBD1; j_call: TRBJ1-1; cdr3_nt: TGTGCCAGCAGCTTCCTTACCGGGACAGATGGGGCTGAAGCTTTCTTT; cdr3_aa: CASSFLTGTDGAEAFF
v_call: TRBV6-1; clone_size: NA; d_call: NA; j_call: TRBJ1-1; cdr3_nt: TGTGCCAGCAGTGAACTTATGAACACTGAAGCTTTCTTT; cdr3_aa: CASSELMNTEAFF
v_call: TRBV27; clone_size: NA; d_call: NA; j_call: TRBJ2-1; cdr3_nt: TGTGCCAGCAGTTTAGGGGGGGGGCCTTCGTACAATGAGCAGTTCTTC; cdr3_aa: CASSLGGGPSYNEQFF
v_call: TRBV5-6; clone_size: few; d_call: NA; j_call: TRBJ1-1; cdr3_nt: TGTGCCAGCAGCATCACCGGGACATGGGAAGGTGGTTTT; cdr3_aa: CASSITGTWEGGF
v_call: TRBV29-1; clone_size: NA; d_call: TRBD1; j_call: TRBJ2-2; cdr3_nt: TGCAGCGTGGGAATCGGACAGGTTTCCACCGGGGAGCTGTTTTTT; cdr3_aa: CSVGIGQVSTGELFF
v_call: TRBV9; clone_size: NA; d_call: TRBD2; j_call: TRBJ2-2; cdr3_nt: TGTGCCAGCAGCCTCCGGACTAGCGGGGCGGGCGGGGAGCTGCTTTTT; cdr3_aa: CASSLRTSGAGGELLF